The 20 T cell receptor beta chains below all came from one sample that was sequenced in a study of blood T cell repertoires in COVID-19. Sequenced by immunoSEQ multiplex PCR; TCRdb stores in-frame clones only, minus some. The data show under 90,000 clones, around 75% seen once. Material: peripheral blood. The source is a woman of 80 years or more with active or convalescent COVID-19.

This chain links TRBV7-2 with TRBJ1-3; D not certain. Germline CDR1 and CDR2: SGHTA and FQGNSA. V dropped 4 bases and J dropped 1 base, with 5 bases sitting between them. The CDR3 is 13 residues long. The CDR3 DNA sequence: TGTGCCAGCAGCTACGCGTCTGGAAACACCATATATTTT. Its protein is CASSYASGNTIYF.

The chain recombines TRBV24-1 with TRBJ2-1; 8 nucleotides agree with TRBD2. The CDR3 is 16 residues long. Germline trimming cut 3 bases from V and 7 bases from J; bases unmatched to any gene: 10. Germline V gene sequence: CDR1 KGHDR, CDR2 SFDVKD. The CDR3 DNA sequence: TGTGCCACCAGTGATACCGGGACTAGGAGGGGAAATGAGCAGTTCTTC. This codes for CATSDTGTRRGNEQFF.

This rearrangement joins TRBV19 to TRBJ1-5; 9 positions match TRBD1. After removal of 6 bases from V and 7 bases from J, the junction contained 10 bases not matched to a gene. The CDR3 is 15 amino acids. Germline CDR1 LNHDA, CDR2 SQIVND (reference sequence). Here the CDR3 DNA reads TGTGCCAGTAGAACAACAGGGGGCGAGGGCCAGCCCCAGCATTTT. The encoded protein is CASRTTGGEGQPQHF.

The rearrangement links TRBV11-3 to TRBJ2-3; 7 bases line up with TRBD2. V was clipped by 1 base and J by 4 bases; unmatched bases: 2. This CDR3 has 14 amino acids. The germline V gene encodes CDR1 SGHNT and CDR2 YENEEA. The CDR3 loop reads CASSLGLAADTQYF. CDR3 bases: TGTGCCAGCAGCTTAGGACTAGCCGCAGATACGCAGTATTTT.

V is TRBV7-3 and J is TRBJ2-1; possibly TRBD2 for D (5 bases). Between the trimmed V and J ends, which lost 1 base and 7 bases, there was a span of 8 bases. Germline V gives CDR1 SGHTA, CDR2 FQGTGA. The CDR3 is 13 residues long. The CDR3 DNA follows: TGTGCCAGCAGCTTAAGACTAACTAATGAGCAGTTCTTC. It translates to CASSLRLTNEQFF.

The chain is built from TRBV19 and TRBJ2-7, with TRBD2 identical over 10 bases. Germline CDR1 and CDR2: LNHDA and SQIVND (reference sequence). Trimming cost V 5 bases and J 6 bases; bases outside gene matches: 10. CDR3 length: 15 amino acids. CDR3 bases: TGTGCCAGTAGTTTGGGGCTAGCGGGAGTGGGCGAGCAGTACTTC. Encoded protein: CASSLGLAGVGEQYF.

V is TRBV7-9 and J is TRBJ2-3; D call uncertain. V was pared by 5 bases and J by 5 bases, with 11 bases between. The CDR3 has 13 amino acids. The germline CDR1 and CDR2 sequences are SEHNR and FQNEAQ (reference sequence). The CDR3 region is CASSPELGDTQYF. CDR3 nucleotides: TGTGCCAGCAGCCCCGAACTCGGAGATACGCAGTATTTT. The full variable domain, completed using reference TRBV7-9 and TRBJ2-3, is DTGVSQNPRHKITKRGQNVTFRCDPISEHNRLYWYRQTLGQGPEFLTYFQNEAQLEKSRLLSDRFSAERPKGSFSTLEIQRTEQGDSAMYLCASSPELGDTQYFGPGTRLTVL.

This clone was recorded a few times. The CDR3, as DNA: TGTGCCAGCAGCATCACCGGGACAGGGACCTATGGCTACACCTTC. Amino acids: CASSITGTGTYGYTF. The V gene is TRBV7-3, the J gene TRBJ1-2; 9 bases map to TRBD1. Trimming cost V 5 bases and J 4 bases; bases outside gene matches: 8. The CDR3 contains 15 residues. The V gene's germline CDR1 is SGHTA and CDR2 FQGTGA.

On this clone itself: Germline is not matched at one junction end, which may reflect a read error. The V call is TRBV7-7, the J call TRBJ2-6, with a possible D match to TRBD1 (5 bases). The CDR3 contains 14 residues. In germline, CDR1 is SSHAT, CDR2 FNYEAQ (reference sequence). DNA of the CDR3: TGTGCTAGCAGTTCAGGGACTGGGGCCAACGTCCTGACTTTC. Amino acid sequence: CASSSGTGANVLTF.

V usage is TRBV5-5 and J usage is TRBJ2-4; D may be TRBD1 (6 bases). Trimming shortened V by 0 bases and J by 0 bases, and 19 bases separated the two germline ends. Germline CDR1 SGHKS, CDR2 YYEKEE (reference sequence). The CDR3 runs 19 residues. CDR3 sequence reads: CASSLEGEFRTLAKNIQYF. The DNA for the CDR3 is TGTGCCAGCAGCTTGGAGGGGGAGTTTAGGACTTTAGCCAAAAACATTCAGTACTTC.

The CDR3 protein is CASSIVEGETQYF. CDR3 in DNA: TGTGCCAGTAGTATAGTGGAGGGGGAGACCCAGTACTTC. V is TRBV19 and J is TRBJ2-5, with a possible D match to TRBD2 (6 bases). The length of the CDR3 is 13 residues. Between the trimmed V and J ends, which lost 1 base and 5 bases, there was a span of 8 bases. Per germline, CDR1 LNHDA and CDR2 SQIVND (reference sequence).

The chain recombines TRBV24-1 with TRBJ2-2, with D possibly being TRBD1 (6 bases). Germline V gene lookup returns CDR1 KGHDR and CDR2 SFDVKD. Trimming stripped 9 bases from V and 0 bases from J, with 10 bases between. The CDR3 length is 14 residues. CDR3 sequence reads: CATSGTPNTGELFF. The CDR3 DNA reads TGTGCCACCTCGGGGACACCGAACACCGGGGAGCTGTTTTTT.

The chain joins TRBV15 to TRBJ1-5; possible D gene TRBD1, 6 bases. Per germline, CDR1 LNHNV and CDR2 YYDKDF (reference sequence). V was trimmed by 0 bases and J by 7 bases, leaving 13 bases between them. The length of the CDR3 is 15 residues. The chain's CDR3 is CATSRDQQGRQPQHF. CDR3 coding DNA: TGTGCCACCAGCAGAGATCAACAGGGTCGCCAGCCCCAGCATTTT.

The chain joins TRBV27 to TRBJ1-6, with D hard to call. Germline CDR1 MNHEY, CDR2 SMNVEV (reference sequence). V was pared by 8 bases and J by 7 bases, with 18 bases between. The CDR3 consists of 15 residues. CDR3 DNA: TGTGCCAGCTCCTTTTATAAACGAGAAAATTCACCCCTCCACTTT. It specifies CASSFYKRENSPLHF.

CDR3 in DNA: TGTGCCAGCAGCTTAGGGTGGGAGTGGGGCACCGGGGAGCTGTTTTTT. Translated, it gives CASSLGWEWGTGELFF. The chain employs TRBV7-2 and TRBJ2-2; tentatively, D is TRBD2 (5 bases). The germline CDR1 and CDR2 sequences are SGHTA and FQGNSA. V was trimmed by 1 base and J by 4 bases, leaving 13 bases between them. This CDR3 is built from 16 residues.

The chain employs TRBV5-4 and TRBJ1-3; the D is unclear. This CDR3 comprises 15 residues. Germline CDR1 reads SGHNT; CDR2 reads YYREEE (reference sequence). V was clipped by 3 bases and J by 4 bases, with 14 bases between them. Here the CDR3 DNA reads TGTGCCAGCAGCTCGAACCAGGTATCCGGAAACACCATATATTTT. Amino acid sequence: CASSSNQVSGNTIYF.

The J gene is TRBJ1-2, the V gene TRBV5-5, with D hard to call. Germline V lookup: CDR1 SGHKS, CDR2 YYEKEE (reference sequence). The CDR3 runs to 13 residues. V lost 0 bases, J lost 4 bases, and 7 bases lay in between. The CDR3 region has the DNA TGTGCCAGCAGCTTGGACAGTGGCTATGGCTACACCTTC. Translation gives CASSLDSGYGYTF. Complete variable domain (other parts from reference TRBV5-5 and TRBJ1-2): DAGVTQSPTHLIKTRGQQVTLRCSPISGHKSVSWYQQVLGQGPQFIFQYYEKEERGRGNFPDRFSARQFPNYSSELNVNALLLGDSALYLCASSLDSGYGYTFGSGTRLTVV.

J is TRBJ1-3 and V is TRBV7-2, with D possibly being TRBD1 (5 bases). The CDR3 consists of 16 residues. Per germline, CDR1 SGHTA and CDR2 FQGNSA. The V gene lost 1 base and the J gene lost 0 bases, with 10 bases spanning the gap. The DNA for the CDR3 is TGTGCCAGCAGCTTAGTTGGGGGGAGCTCTGGAAACACCATATATTTT. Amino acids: CASSLVGGSSGNTIYF.

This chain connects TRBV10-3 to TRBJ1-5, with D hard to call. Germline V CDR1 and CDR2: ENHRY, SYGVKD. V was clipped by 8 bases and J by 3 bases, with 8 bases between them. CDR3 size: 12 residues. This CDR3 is CAIADFNQPQHF. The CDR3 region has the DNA TGTGCCATCGCGGATTTCAATCAGCCCCAGCATTTT.

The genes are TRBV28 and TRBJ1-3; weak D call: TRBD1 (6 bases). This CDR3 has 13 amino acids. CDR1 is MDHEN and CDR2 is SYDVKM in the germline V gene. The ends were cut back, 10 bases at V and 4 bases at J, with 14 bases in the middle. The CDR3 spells CATQSGAGNTIYF. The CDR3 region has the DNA TGTGCCACCCAGTCAGGGGCAGGAAACACCATATATTTT.